This TCR beta chain was obtained from a study of cytomegalovirus exposure and HLA in healthy donors. This PCR relied on a set of 60 Vbeta primers and 13 Jbeta primers. Generated by immunoSEQ multiplex PCR, the TCRdb table keeps only in-frame clones and is missing some. The data contain roughly 180,000 clones, 77% of them singletons. The CDR3 spans 16 residues. The trim removed 5 bases at V and 5 bases at J, leaving 10 bases unmatched. Germline CDR1 and CDR2: LNHDA and SQIVND (reference sequence). The V call is TRBV19, the J call TRBJ2-2; 8 nucleotides line up with TRBD1. This TCR was recovered from a woman in her thirties in good health and CMV-seropositive. The sequenced sample consisted of PBMCs. The CDR3: CASSPPGTGPTGELFF. CDR3 DNA sequence: TGTGCCAGTAGTCCCCCCGGGACAGGTCCTACCGGGGAGCTGTTTTTT.